This T cell receptor beta chain was found in a study of response to subunit inactivated influenza vaccine. The trim removed 8 bases at V and 8 bases at J, leaving 1 base unmatched. Germline V gene sequence: CDR1 ENHRY, CDR2 SYGVKD. The CDR3 covers 11 residues. MiXCR, applied by TCRdb to the RT-PCR reads, yields one record per CDR3 protein. The table has about 570,000 distinct CDR3 sequences, around 10% seen once. This same sample was also taken into another study, of T cells expressing NK-cell markers. This second study says: As the method of synthesis, 5'RACE template switching with UMIs yielded TCR beta cDNA.

The sample here was PBMCs from blood, taken on the day of vaccination. The chain is built from TRBV10-3 and TRBJ2-1; 9 bases map to TRBD2. This receptor was identified in a man aged 45-65 years who received an inactivated influenza vaccine. The CDR3 nucleotides read TGTGCCATCGGACTAGCGTATGAGCAGTTCTTC. It yields the protein CAIGLAYEQFF.